A selection of T cell receptor beta chains follows, all from one sample in a study of CXCR3-negative and CXCR3-positive naive CD8 T cells. After re-calling the 5' RACE reads, TCRdb lists one entry per CDR3 protein, DNA absent. The sample holds fewer than 55,000 distinct CDR3 sequences. Input material: naive CXCR3- CD8+ T cells from blood. These receptors were collected from a human donor in good health. Some clones in this sample may be carry-over from other donors' samples. The CDR3 runs from the conserved cysteine through the conserved F or W. Fields, in order: CDR3 protein, J gene, V gene.

CASRDRVTYEQYF,TRBJ2-7,TRBV28
CSVERPPGERSSYNEQFF,TRBJ2-1,TRBV29-1
CSARRGSTDTQYF,TRBJ2-3,TRBV20-1
CASSLDASGNEQFF,TRBJ2-1,TRBV7-8
CSVVGLASYSEQFF,TRBJ2-1,TRBV29-1
CSAASGGEINEQFF,TRBJ2-1,TRBV20-1
CASSIAGGSIQYF,TRBJ2-4,TRBV19
CASSQSSGELFF,TRBJ2-2,TRBV7-9
CASSIRTGDLNQPQHF,TRBJ1-5,TRBV27
CSVVFGEETQYF,TRBJ2-5,TRBV29-1
CASSHREMLDNEQFF,TRBJ2-1,TRBV6-6
CASRSGQGTTGELFF,TRBJ2-2,TRBV12-3/TRBV12-4
CASSFRQGTEAFF,TRBJ1-1,TRBV7-9
CSARAPRGTEGYEQYF,TRBJ2-7,TRBV20-1
CASQGWSSYNEQFF,TRBJ2-1,TRBV7-8
CASSPDVGTGQPYGYTF,TRBJ1-2,TRBV18
CASSLGQGGAEQFF,TRBJ2-1,TRBV5-1
CASIQGIVGMNTEAFF,TRBJ1-1,TRBV7-2
CASSQYGPSNQPQHF,TRBJ1-5,TRBV3-1
CSVVSGGYTEAFF,TRBJ1-1,TRBV29-1
CASSVAGGPTGELFF,TRBJ2-2,TRBV12-3/TRBV12-4
CASNLPGQGTYEQYF,TRBJ2-7,TRBV5-6
CAISESLQGEQFF,TRBJ2-1,TRBV10-3
CATSRDRGYSYNEQFF,TRBJ2-1,TRBV15
CSARDLGASGNTIYF,TRBJ1-3,TRBV20-1
CASSLAGRGGTEAFF,TRBJ1-1,TRBV7-2
CSVVRVTGELFF,TRBJ2-2,TRBV29-1
CASSAPGLSYNEQFF,TRBJ2-1,TRBV14
CSARPPAEYNEQFF,TRBJ2-1,TRBV20-1